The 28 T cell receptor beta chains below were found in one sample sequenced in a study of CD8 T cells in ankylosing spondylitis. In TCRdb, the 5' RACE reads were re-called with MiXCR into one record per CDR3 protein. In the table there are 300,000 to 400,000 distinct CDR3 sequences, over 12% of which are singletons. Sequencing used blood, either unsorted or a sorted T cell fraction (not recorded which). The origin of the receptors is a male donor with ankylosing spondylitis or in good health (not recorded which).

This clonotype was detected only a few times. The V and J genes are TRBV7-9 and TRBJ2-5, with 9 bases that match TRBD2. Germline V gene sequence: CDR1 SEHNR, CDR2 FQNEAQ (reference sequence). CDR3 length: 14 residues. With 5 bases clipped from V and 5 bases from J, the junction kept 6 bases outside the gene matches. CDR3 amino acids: CASSLGTSGETQYF. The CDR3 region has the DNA TGTGCCAGCAGCCTGGGTACTAGCGGGGAGACCCAGTACTTC.

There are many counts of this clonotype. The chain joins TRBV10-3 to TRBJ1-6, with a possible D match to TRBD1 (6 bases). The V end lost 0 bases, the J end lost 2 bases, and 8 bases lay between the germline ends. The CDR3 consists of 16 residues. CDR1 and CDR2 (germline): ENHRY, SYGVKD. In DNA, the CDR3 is TGTGCCATCAGTGAGTCAAGGGGGGCCTATAATTCACCCCTCCACTTT. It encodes CAISESRGAYNSPLHF.

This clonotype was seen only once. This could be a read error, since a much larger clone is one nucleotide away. Here the CDR3 DNA reads TGTGCCAGCAGTACCTGGGACAGGGTGGAGACCCAGTACTTC. It translates to CASSTWDRVETQYF. V gene TRBV6-1 combines with J gene TRBJ2-5; TRBD1 agrees at 9 bases. V lost 5 bases to trimming and J lost 5 bases; unmatched junction nucleotides: 6. Germline CDR1 and CDR2: MNHNS and SASEGT. The CDR3 loop spans 14 amino acids.

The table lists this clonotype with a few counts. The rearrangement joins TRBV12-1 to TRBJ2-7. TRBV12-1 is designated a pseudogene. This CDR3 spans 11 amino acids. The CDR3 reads CASSPNGKQYF. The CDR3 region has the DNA TGTGCCAGCAGCCCTAACGGAAAGCAGTACTTC.

The CDR3 DNA reads as TGTGCCAGCACCCCGAGACCAGGGAGAGGGAACACTGAAGCTTTCTTT. Translation: CASTPRPGRGNTEAFF. The chain has TRBV12-3 or TRBV12-4 and TRBJ1-1; possibly TRBD1 for D (5 bases). The germline V and J ends were trimmed by 7 bases and 1 base, with 19 bases remaining between them. The CDR3 is made up of 16 amino acids.

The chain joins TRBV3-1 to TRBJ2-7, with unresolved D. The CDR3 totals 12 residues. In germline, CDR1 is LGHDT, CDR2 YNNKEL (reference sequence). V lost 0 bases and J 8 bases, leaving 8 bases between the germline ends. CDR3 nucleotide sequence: TGTGCCAGCAGCCAAGAGAGTTTTAAGCAGTACTTC. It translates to CASSQESFKQYF.

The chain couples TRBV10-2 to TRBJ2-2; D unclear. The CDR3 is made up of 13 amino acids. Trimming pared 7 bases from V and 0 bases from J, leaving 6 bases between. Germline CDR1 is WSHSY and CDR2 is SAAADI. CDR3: CASTHANTGELFF. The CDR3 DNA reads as TGCGCCAGCACCCATGCGAACACCGGGGAGCTGTTTTTT.

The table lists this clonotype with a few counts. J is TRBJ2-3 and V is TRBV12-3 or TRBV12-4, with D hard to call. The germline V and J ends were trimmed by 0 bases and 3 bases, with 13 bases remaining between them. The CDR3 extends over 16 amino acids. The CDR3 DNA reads TGTGCCAGCAGTTTAGCGCACGGGCTGTTAACAGATACGCAGTATTTT. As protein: CASSLAHGLLTDTQYF.

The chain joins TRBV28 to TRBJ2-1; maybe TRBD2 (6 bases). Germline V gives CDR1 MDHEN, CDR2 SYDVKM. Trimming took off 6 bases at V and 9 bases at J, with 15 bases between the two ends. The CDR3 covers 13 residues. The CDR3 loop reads CASSGRRDGEQFF. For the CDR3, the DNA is TGTGCCAGCAGCGGGCGGAGGGACGGTGAGCAGTTCTTC.

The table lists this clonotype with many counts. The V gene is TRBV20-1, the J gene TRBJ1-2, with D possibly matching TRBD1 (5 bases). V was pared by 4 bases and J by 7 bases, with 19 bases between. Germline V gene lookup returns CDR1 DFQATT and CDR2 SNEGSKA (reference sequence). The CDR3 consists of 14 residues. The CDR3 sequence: CSATDTWYSFGYTF. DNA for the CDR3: TGCAGTGCTACGGACACCTGGTATAGCTTTGGCTACACCTTC.

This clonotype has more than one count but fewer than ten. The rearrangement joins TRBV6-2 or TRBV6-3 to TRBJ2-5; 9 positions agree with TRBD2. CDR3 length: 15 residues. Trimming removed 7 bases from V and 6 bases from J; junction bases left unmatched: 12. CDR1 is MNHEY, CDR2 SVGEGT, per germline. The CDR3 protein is CASTTPGLAPQTQYF. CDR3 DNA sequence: TGTGCCAGCACCACACCCGGACTAGCGCCACAGACCCAGTACTTC.

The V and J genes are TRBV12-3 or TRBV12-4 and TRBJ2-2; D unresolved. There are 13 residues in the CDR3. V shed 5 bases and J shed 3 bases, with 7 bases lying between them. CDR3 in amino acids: CASSRFHTGELFF. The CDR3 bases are TGTGCCAGCAGTCGCTTCCACACCGGGGAGCTGTTTTTT.

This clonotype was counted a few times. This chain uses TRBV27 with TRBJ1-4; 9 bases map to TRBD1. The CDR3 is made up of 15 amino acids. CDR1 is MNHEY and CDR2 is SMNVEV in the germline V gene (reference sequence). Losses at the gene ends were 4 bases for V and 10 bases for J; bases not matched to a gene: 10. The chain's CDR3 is CASSSPGQGGGKLFF. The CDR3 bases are TGTGCCAGCAGTTCGCCGGGACAGGGAGGTGGAAAACTGTTTTTT.

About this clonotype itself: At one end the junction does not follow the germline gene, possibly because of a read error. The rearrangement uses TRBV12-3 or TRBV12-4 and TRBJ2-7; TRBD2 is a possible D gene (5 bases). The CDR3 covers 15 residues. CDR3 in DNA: TGTGCCGGCAGTTTCGGAGGTTTTGACTCCTACGAGCAGTACTTC. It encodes CAGSFGGFDSYEQYF.

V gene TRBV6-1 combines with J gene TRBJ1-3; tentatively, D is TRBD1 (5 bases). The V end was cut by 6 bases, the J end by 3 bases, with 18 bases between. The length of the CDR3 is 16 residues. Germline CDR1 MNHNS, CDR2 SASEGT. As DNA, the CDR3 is TGTGCCAGCAGCTCCACCCGGACATTCTTTGGAAACACCATATATTTT. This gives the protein CASSSTRTFFGNTIYF.

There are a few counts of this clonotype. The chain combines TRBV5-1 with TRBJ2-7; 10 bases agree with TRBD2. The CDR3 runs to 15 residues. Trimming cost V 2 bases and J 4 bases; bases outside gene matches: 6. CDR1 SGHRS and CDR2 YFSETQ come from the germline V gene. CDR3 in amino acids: CASSFLAGATYEQYF. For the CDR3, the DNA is TGCGCCAGCAGCTTCCTAGCGGGAGCCACTTACGAGCAGTACTTC.

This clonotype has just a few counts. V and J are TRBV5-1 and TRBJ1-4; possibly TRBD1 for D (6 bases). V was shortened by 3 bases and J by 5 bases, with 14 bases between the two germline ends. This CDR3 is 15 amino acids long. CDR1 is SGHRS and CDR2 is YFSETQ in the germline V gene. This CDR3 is CASSSVITGNEKLFF. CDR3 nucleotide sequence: TGCGCCAGCAGCTCGGTGATCACAGGGAATGAAAAACTGTTTTTT.

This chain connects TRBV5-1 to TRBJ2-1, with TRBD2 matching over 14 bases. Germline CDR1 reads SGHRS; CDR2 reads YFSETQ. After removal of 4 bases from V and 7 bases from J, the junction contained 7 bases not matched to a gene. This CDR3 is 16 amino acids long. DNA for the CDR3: TGCGCCAGCAGCCTTCGGACTAGCGGGAGGACGAATGAGCAGTTCTTC. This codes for CASSLRTSGRTNEQFF.

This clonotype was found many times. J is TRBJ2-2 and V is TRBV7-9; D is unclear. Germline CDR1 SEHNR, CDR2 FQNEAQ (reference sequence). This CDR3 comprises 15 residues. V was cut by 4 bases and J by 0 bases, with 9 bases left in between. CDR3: CASSSGNSNTGELFF. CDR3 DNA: TGTGCCAGCAGCTCCGGCAATTCGAACACCGGGGAGCTGTTTTTT.

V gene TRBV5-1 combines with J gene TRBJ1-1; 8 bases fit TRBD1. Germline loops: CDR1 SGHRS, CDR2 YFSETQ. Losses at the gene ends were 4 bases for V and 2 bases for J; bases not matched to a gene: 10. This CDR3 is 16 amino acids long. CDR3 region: CASSHTPGQANTEAFF. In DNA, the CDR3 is TGCGCCAGCAGCCATACACCGGGACAGGCTAACACTGAAGCTTTCTTT.

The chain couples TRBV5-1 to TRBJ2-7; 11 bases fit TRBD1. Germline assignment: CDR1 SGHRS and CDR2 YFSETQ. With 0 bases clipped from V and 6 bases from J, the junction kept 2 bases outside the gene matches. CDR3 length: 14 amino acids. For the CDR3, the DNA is TGCGCCAGCAGCTTGGGGACAGGGGGCCGCGAGCAGTACTTC. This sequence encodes CASSLGTGGREQYF.

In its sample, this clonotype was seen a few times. In nucleotides, the CDR3 is TGTGCCAGTAGCCGCGCCGGCCTACTCAATCAGCCCCAGCATTTT. Translation: CASSRAGLLNQPQHF. This sequence joins TRBV19 and TRBJ1-5; no clear D. The CDR3 runs to 15 residues. The V end lost 6 bases, the J end lost 3 bases, and 15 bases lay between the germline ends. The germline gives CDR1 LNHDA, CDR2 SQIVND (reference sequence).

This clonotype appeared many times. The CDR3 nucleotides are TGTGCCAGCAGTTTAAGTAGGAATCTACAGCCCCAGCATTTT. Residues: CASSLSRNLQPQHF. This chain joins TRBV12-3 or TRBV12-4 and TRBJ1-5; no reliable D call. There are 14 residues in the CDR3. Trimming took 2 bases from V and 7 from J, leaving 12 bases between them.

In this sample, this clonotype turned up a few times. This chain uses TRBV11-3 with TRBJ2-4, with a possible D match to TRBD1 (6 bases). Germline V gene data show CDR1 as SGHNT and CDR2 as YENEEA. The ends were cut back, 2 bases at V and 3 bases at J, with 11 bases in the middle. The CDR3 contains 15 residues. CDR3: CASSLIGGGKNIQYF. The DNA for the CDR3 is TGTGCCAGCAGCTTAATAGGGGGTGGCAAAAACATTCAGTACTTC.

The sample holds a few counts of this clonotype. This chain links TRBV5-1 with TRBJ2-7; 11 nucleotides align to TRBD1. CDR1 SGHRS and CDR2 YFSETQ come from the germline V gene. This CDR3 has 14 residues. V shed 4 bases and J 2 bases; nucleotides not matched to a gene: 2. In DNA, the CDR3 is TGCGCCAGCAGCATGGGACAGGGGGCCTACGAGCAGTACTTC. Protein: CASSMGQGAYEQYF.

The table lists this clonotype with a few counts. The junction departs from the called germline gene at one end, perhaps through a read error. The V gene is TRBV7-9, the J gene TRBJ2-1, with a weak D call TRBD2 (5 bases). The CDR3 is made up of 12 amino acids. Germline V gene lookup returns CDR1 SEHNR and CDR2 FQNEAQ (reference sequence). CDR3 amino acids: CASSFDYHEQFF. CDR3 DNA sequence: TGTGCCAGCAGCTTCGACTACCATGAGCAGTTCTTC.

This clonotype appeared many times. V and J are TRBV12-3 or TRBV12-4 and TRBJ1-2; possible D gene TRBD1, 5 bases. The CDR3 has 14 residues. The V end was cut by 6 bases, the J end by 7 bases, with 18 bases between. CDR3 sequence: CASSPQTVSVGYTF. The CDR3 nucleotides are TGTGCCAGCAGCCCTCAGACAGTATCGGTTGGCTACACCTTC.

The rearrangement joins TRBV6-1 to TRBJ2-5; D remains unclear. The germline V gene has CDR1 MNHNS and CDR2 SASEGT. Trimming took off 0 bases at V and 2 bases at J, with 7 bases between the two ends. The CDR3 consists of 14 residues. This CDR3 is CASSEAGRQETQYF. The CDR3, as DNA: TGTGCCAGCAGTGAAGCGGGCCGACAAGAGACCCAGTACTTC.